This TCR beta chain was observed in a study of cytomegalovirus exposure and HLA in healthy donors. Per germline, CDR1 LNHDA and CDR2 SQIVND (reference sequence). The CDR3 totals 16 residues. The V end was cut by 2 bases, the J end by 0 bases, with 13 bases between. The data were produced by immunoSEQ multiplex PCR, yet TCRdb's version contains in-frame clones alone and is incomplete. The sample lists tens of thousands of clones; 96% were seen once. The sequencing sample was made of PBMCs. This clonotype originated in a man aged 18 to 30 in good health and CMV-seronegative. This sequence joins TRBV19 and TRBJ1-1; perhaps TRBD1 as D (5 bases). CDR3 sequence: CASSITFKGMNTEAFF. The CDR3 DNA follows: TGTGCCAGTAGTATAACATTTAAGGGGATGAACACTGAAGCTTTCTTT.